The 19 T cell receptor beta chains presented below share a single source sample, sequenced in a study of shared clonotypes between healthy human individuals (dated by TCRdb to between 2020 and 2021). Library preparation used the immunoSEQ multiplex PCR assay. As stored in TCRdb, this immuneACCESS dataset retains in-frame rearrangements with V and J assigned. A fraction of the clones does not appear; measured against another copy, unresolved V genes explain less than half of the discrepancy, and the remainder lacks a known reason. In this sample the table shows roughly 2.4 million clones, 95% of which occur a single time. Of the sample, 0.1% to 0.15% falls within the top ten clones. The sample comprised naive CD4+ T cells sorted from blood. The cell subset or site label of this sample denotes: CD45RA+ positively selected. The receptors derive from a man aged 18 to 30 in good health.

The chain has TRBV18 and TRBJ1-1; D is undetermined. Between the trimmed V and J ends, which lost 2 bases and 6 bases, there was a span of 10 bases. This CDR3 is built from 13 residues. Germline CDR1 and CDR2: KGHSH and LQKENI. The CDR3 sequence: CASSPETRAEAFF. CDR3 DNA: TGTGCCAGCTCACCAGAGACGAGGGCTGAAGCTTTCTTT.

As DNA, the CDR3 is TGTGCCAGCTCACCTACCGGGGAGGGCAACGAGCAGTACTTC. Translation gives CASSPTGEGNEQYF. The chain combines TRBV18 with TRBJ2-7; 7 bases map to TRBD2. Germline V gene data show CDR1 as KGHSH and CDR2 as LQKENI. V lost 3 bases to trimming and J lost 5 bases; unmatched junction nucleotides: 7. The CDR3 loop spans 14 amino acids.

The chain uses TRBV2 and TRBJ2-1; D is ambiguous. The CDR3 is made up of 16 amino acids. The germline V gene encodes CDR1 SNHLY and CDR2 FYNNEI. The V end lost 0 bases, the J end lost 0 bases, and 9 bases lay between the germline ends. The DNA for the CDR3 is TGTGCCAGCAGTGAAGCAGGCTTCTACTCCTACAATGAGCAGTTCTTC. Protein product: CASSEAGFYSYNEQFF.

The chain joins TRBV9 to TRBJ2-5; D may be TRBD2 (5 bases). Trimming took 3 bases from V and 4 from J, leaving 16 bases between them. This CDR3 spans 15 amino acids. From germline, CDR1 is SGDLS and CDR2 YYNGEE. The CDR3 protein is CASSAAGKDLETQYF. In nucleotides, the CDR3 is TGTGCCAGCAGCGCTGCCGGGAAAGACCTAGAGACCCAGTACTTC.

The chain recombines TRBV4-1 with TRBJ1-2, with D possibly being TRBD1 (6 bases). Looked up from germline, CDR1 is MGHRA and CDR2 is YSYEKL. Trimming cost V 4 bases and J 0 bases, with 12 bases left between them. The CDR3 runs to 15 residues. In DNA form, the CDR3 reads TGCGCCAGCAGCCTCCAGGGGCAGACTAACTATGGCTACACCTTC. Translation: CASSLQGQTNYGYTF.

The chain employs TRBV7-2 and TRBJ1-1; D gene unclear. CDR1 is SGHTA and CDR2 is FQGNSA in the germline V gene. The CDR3 spans 13 residues. Trimming left V 2 bases short and J 4 bases short, with 8 bases between. CDR3 bases: TGTGCCAGCAGCTTATGGAGTAGCACTGAAGCTTTCTTT. Its translation: CASSLWSSTEAFF.

The table lists this clone with a count of one. V usage is TRBV30 and J usage is TRBJ2-3, with D unresolved. Germline V gene sequence: CDR1 GTSNPN, CDR2 SVGIG (reference sequence). The V and J ends lost 5 bases and 1 base respectively, with 25 bases between them. The CDR3 loop spans 18 amino acids. The CDR3 nucleotides are TGTGCCTGGGAAAGTCACAGCCTCAGTCCCGGAGGCACAGATACGCAGTATTTT. Residues: CAWESHSLSPGGTDTQYF.

This rearrangement joins TRBV4-1 to TRBJ1-2; possibly TRBD1 for D (5 bases). Germline V gene data show CDR1 as MGHRA and CDR2 as YSYEKL. The ends were cut back, 2 bases at V and 0 bases at J, with 10 bases in the middle. The length of the CDR3 is 15 residues. The CDR3 loop is CASSQQTASNYGYTF. CDR3 in DNA: TGCGCCAGCAGCCAACAGACAGCTTCTAACTATGGCTACACCTTC.

This chain joins TRBV28 and TRBJ1-3; maybe TRBD1 (6 bases). Between the trimmed V and J ends, which lost 6 bases and 1 base, there was a span of 16 bases. This CDR3 has 16 amino acids. CDR1 and CDR2 from the germline V gene are MDHEN and SYDVKM. The CDR3 reads CASSLRGGVSGNTIYF. CDR3 bases: TGTGCCAGCAGCCTAAGAGGGGGGGTTTCTGGAAACACCATATATTTT. Filled out from reference TRBV28 and TRBJ1-3, the complete variable domain reads DVKVTQSSRYLVKRTGEKVFLECVQDMDHENMFWYRQDPGLGLRLIYFSYDVKMKEKGDIPEGYSVSREKKERFSLILESASTNQTSMYLCASSLRGGVSGNTIYFGEGSWLTVV.

The chain is built from TRBV5-3 and TRBJ2-7; 7 nucleotides match TRBD1. TRBV5-3 is filed as an ORF, its function uncertain. The junction had 6 bases not matched to a gene; V was cut back by 4 bases and J by 8 bases. The CDR3 spans 12 residues. The CDR3 region is CARSPNRGQQYF. Here the CDR3 DNA reads TGTGCCAGAAGCCCAAACAGGGGCCAGCAGTACTTC.

V and J are TRBV2 and TRBJ2-5, with a weak D call TRBD1 (6 bases). Trimming took 6 bases from V and 4 from J, leaving 9 bases between them. The germline gives CDR1 SNHLY, CDR2 FYNNEI. The CDR3 covers 12 residues. The CDR3 DNA reads TGTGCCAGCAGACACAGGGTAGAGACCCAGTACTTC. Amino acid sequence: CASRHRVETQYF.

The rearrangement links TRBV7-9 to TRBJ1-3; 7 bases are a match to TRBD1. After removal of 4 bases from V and 0 bases from J, the junction contained 0 bases not matched to a gene. The CDR3 spans 14 residues. Germline V gives CDR1 SEHNR, CDR2 FQNEAQ (reference sequence). In DNA, the CDR3 is TGTGCCAGCAGCTACAGGGGCTCTGGAAACACCATATATTTT. Translation: CASSYRGSGNTIYF.

This sequence joins TRBV10-2 and TRBJ1-3; no firm D call. This CDR3 is built from 16 residues. Germline-derived CDR1 and CDR2 are WSHSY and SAAADI. Deletions cut 3 bases from V and 4 bases from J, with 16 bases between. CDR3 in amino acids: CASSDTRALVGNTIYF. The CDR3 DNA is TGCGCCAGCAGTGATACCCGTGCGCTTGTGGGAAACACCATATATTTT.

The chain recombines TRBV2 with TRBJ2-7; tentative D call: TRBD1 (5 bases). CDR3 length: 12 amino acids. Germline assignment: CDR1 SNHLY and CDR2 FYNNEI. The V end lost 4 bases, the J end lost 7 bases, and 11 bases lay between the germline ends. This CDR3 reads CASSVQELEQYF. CDR3 DNA sequence: TGTGCCAGCAGTGTACAGGAGTTGGAGCAGTACTTC.

The chain joins TRBV27 to TRBJ1-6, with TRBD1 as a possible D gene (6 bases). Germline values: CDR1 MNHEY, CDR2 SMNVEV (reference sequence). The V gene lost 1 base and the J gene lost 4 bases, with 11 bases spanning the gap. This CDR3 has 16 residues. The CDR3 DNA reads TGTGCCAGCAGTTTATTTCCGACAGGATATAATTCACCCCTCCACTTT. It yields the protein CASSLFPTGYNSPLHF.

The chain combines TRBV12-2 with TRBJ1-3; the table gives TRBD1 as D, unverified against the DNA. TRBV12-2 is a known pseudogene. The CDR3 contains 19 residues. CDR3 sequence reads: CASRFETGGANRAGNTIYF. CDR3 sequence (DNA): TGTGCAAGTCGCTTTGAAACAGGGGGCGCGAATCGGGCTGGAAACACCATATATTTT.

CDR3 bases: TGTGCCAGTAGGGCGGGAGGGGCGGCTAATGAGCAGTTCTTC. Residues: CASRAGGAANEQFF. The V gene is TRBV19, the J gene TRBJ2-1, with 9 bases aligning to TRBD2. This CDR3 region has 14 residues. The V segment lost 6 bases and the J segment 7 bases; nucleotides outside the gene matches: 7. Germline V CDR1 and CDR2: LNHDA, SQIVND (reference sequence).

The CDR3 sequence is CASSPAGVTEAFF. The DNA for the CDR3 is TGCGCCAGCAGCCCAGCAGGGGTCACTGAAGCTTTCTTT. This chain links TRBV4-1 with TRBJ1-1; a possible D gene is TRBD1 (6 bases). V was shortened by 4 bases and J by 4 bases, with 10 bases between the two germline ends. The CDR3 loop spans 13 amino acids. The V gene's germline CDR1 is MGHRA and CDR2 YSYEKL.

The chain has TRBV10-2 and TRBJ2-7, with D perhaps matching TRBD2 (5 bases). This CDR3 is 15 amino acids long. Between the trimmed V and J ends, which lost 7 bases and 2 bases, there was a span of 18 bases. Germline values: CDR1 WSHSY, CDR2 SAAADI. This CDR3 is CASNPARGIPYEQYF. The CDR3 DNA reads TGCGCCAGCAACCCTGCTCGAGGGATCCCCTACGAGCAGTACTTC.